These 21 T cell receptor beta chains originate from one sample sequenced in a study of vaccination effects on CD4 cells after COVID-19. Antigen specificity for these receptors is unknown. Researchers isolated CD4+ T cells once about eleven days of culture had elapsed. Sequencing used immunoSEQ multiplex PCR; TCRdb keeps in-frame clones, though not all of them. The top ten hold under 30% of the sample, which has about 64,000 clones, approximately 78% seen once. The source material was CD4+ T cells from PBMCs cultured without peptide, sampled before COVID-19 vaccination. The receptors originated from a human donor who had a prior SARS-CoV-2 infection.

This clone was counted between two and nine times. The chain links TRBV14 to TRBJ1-6; no definite D call. Germline V gene sequence: CDR1 SGHDN, CDR2 FVKESK. Trimming left V 3 bases short and J 2 bases short, with 8 bases between. There are 15 residues in the CDR3. CDR3: CASSQAGTYNSPLHF. The CDR3 DNA sequence: TGTGCCAGCAGCCAGGCGGGGACCTATAATTCACCCCTCCACTTT.

The chain is built from TRBV5-1 and TRBJ1-1; TRBD1 might be the D (5 bases). Trimming removed 4 bases at V and 1 base at J, with 8 bases between. CDR1 SGHRS and CDR2 YFSETQ come from the germline V gene. CDR3 size: 13 residues. CDR3 sequence: CASSPTGNTEAFF. The CDR3 DNA is TGCGCCAGCAGCCCTACAGGGAACACTGAAGCTTTCTTT.

The V gene is TRBV7-3, the J gene TRBJ2-7, with D unclear. Germline V gene lookup returns CDR1 SGHTA and CDR2 FQGTGA. V lost 5 bases, J lost 0 bases, and 2 bases lay in between. CDR3 length equals 11 residues. CDR3 nucleotide sequence: TGTGCCAGCAGCCCCTCCTACGAGCAGTACTTC. It translates to CASSPSYEQYF.

V gene TRBV30 combines with J gene TRBJ1-4; the D is unclear. CDR3 length equals 14 residues. The germline V gene has CDR1 GTSNPN and CDR2 SVGIG (reference sequence). Trimming stripped 4 bases from V and 0 bases from J, with 9 bases between. The CDR3 DNA reads as TGTGCCTGGACCTACTTGTCAACTAATGAAAAACTGTTTTTT. Its translation is CAWTYLSTNEKLFF.

This chain connects TRBV30 to TRBJ2-7; D call uncertain. Deletions cut 6 bases from V and 0 bases from J, with 12 bases between. The CDR3 is 13 residues long. Germline V gene data show CDR1 as GTSNPN and CDR2 as SVGIG (reference sequence). DNA for the CDR3: TGTGCCTGTCTAAAGATTAGCTCCTACGAGCAGTACTTC. Translated, it gives CACLKISSYEQYF. Full variable domain (rest looked up from reference TRBV30 and TRBJ2-7): SQTIHQWPATLVQPVGSPLSLECTVEGTSNPNLYWYRQAAGRGLQLLFYSVGIGQISSEVPQNLSASRPQDRQFILSSKKLLLSDSGFYLCACLKISSYEQYFGPGTRLTVT.

V and J are TRBV2 and TRBJ2-6; no firm D call. Germline CDR1 is SNHLY and CDR2 is FYNNEI. Trimming stripped 6 bases from V and 4 bases from J, with 22 bases between. The CDR3 length is 18 residues. For the CDR3, the DNA is TGTGCCAGCAGGGCCCGGGCGTTTATCGGGTTGGGGGCCAACGTCCTGACTTTC. Its protein is CASRARAFIGLGANVLTF.

DNA of the CDR3: TGTGCCAGCAGCCAAGGGTCGTCCACGGGGTCCTACGAGCAGTACTTC. Amino acid sequence: CASSQGSSTGSYEQYF. The chain uses TRBV4-2 and TRBJ2-7; maybe TRBD2 (5 bases). This CDR3 spans 16 amino acids. From germline, CDR1 is LGHNA and CDR2 YNFKEQ. Trimming pared 1 base from V and 1 base from J, leaving 14 bases between.

The rearrangement uses TRBV7-9 and TRBJ2-1, with D unresolved. CDR3 length: 14 residues. V lost 5 bases and J 1 base, leaving 9 bases between the germline ends. Germline-derived CDR1 and CDR2 are SEHNR and FQNEAQ (reference sequence). As DNA, the CDR3 is TGTGCCAGCAGCCTAACCCAGTCCTACAATGAGCAGTTCTTC. Translation: CASSLTQSYNEQFF.

The chain has TRBV2 and TRBJ1-1, with D possibly matching TRBD1 (6 bases). V lost 7 bases and J 7 bases, leaving 10 bases between the germline ends. The CDR3 contains 11 residues. Germline V gives CDR1 SNHLY, CDR2 FYNNEI. In DNA form, the CDR3 reads TGTGCCAGCACCTGGACAGTTGAAGCTTTCTTT. This codes for CASTWTVEAFF.

The chain links TRBV9 to TRBJ1-5; D perhaps matches TRBD1 (6 bases). Germline values: CDR1 SGDLS, CDR2 YYNGEE. The CDR3 is 15 amino acids. The ends were cut back, 4 bases at V and 6 bases at J, with 17 bases in the middle. The CDR3 reads CASSPSGAVGQPQHF. CDR3 in DNA: TGTGCCAGCAGCCCCTCAGGGGCGGTCGGTCAGCCCCAGCATTTT.

The rearrangement uses TRBV15 and TRBJ2-7; weak D call: TRBD2 (7 bases). The V gene's germline CDR1 is LNHNV and CDR2 YYDKDF (reference sequence). CDR3 length: 15 residues. V gave up 5 bases and J gave up 3 bases, with 17 bases separating them. The CDR3 here is CATSGWEGDIYEQYF. The CDR3 DNA reads TGTGCCACCAGCGGATGGGAGGGGGACATCTACGAGCAGTACTTC.

This chain connects TRBV5-1 to TRBJ2-5; 12 positions match TRBD2. CDR1 is SGHRS and CDR2 is YFSETQ in the germline V gene. V was pared by 0 bases and J by 1 base, with 4 bases of the junction left unmatched. This CDR3 has 17 residues. The CDR3, as DNA: TGCGCCAGCAGCTTGGGGGGACTAGCGGGCTCCCAAGAGACCCAGTACTTC. Translating gives CASSLGGLAGSQETQYF.

The chain recombines TRBV7-6 with TRBJ2-3, with 7 bases matching TRBD2. Germline V lookup: CDR1 SGHVS, CDR2 FNYEAQ. The CDR3 covers 16 residues. J lost 0 bases, V lost 1 base, and 4 bases had no gene match. CDR3 DNA: TGTGCCAGCAGCTTAGTAGGCGGGAGCAGCACAGATACGCAGTATTTT. Amino acid sequence: CASSLVGGSSTDTQYF.

The V and J genes are TRBV3-1 (or the pseudogene TRBV3-2) and TRBJ1-2; D is possibly TRBD1 (6 bases). The CDR3 extends over 15 amino acids. Trimming took 3 bases from V and 8 from J, leaving 19 bases between them. Germline values: CDR1 LGHDT, CDR2 YNNKEL (reference sequence). CDR3 protein: CASSQYVQGVEGYTF. Here the CDR3 DNA reads TGTGCCAGCAGCCAGTACGTACAGGGCGTCGAGGGCTACACCTTC.

The chain combines TRBV19 with TRBJ2-1, with TRBD2 matching 16 bases. Per germline, CDR1 LNHDA and CDR2 SQIVND (reference sequence). The CDR3 runs to 19 residues. With 5 bases clipped from V and 1 base from J, the junction kept 8 bases outside the gene matches. The DNA for the CDR3 is TGTGCCAGTAGTTCAGGACAGGGACTAGCGGGAGGGTCCTACAATGAGCAGTTCTTC. Protein sequence: CASSSGQGLAGGSYNEQFF.

DNA of the CDR3: TGTGCCAGCACGGTAGATAGCGGGAGGCCAGATACGCAGTATTTT. Its translation: CASTVDSGRPDTQYF. The chain is built from TRBV5-5 and TRBJ2-3, with TRBD2 identical over 10 bases. Germline CDR1 and CDR2: SGHKS and YYEKEE (reference sequence). This CDR3 has 15 residues. The junction had 8 bases not matched to a gene; V was cut back by 6 bases and J by 4 bases.

This clone was counted between two and nine times. The chain combines TRBV5-1 with TRBJ1-2, with TRBD1 as a possible D gene (6 bases). Deletions cut 4 bases from V and 4 bases from J, with 14 bases between. Germline values: CDR1 SGHRS, CDR2 YFSETQ. CDR3 size: 14 residues. The CDR3 DNA follows: TGCGCCAGCAGCCAACTACAGGGAACCTATGGCTACACCTTC. Its translation is CASSQLQGTYGYTF. The whole variable domain, filled in from reference TRBV5-1 and TRBJ1-2, reads KAGVTQTPRYLIKTRGQQVTLSCSPISGHRSVSWYQQTPGQGLQFLFEYFSETQRNKGNFPGRFSGRQFSNSRSEMNVSTLELGDSALYLCASSQLQGTYGYTFGSGTRLTVV.

This rearrangement joins TRBV5-4 to TRBJ2-5, with 13 bases that match TRBD2. Looked up from germline, CDR1 is SGHNT and CDR2 is YYREEE (reference sequence). The CDR3 length is 16 residues. V gave up 1 base and J gave up 2 bases; unmatched junction bases: 2. The CDR3 spells CASSLTSGGVQETQYF. CDR3 DNA: TGTGCCAGCAGCTTGACTAGCGGGGGGGTACAAGAGACCCAGTACTTC. The variable domain in full, completed from reference TRBV5-4 and TRBJ2-5, reads ETGVTQSPTHLIKTRGQQVTLRCSSQSGHNTVSWYQQALGQGPQFIFQYYREEENGRGNFPPRFSGLQFPNYSSELNVNALELDDSALYLCASSLTSGGVQETQYFGPGTRLLVL.

This chain links TRBV5-1 with TRBJ2-5; TRBD2 agrees at 7 bases. Germline V gene lookup returns CDR1 SGHRS and CDR2 YFSETQ. This CDR3 has 14 amino acids. Losses at the gene ends were 4 bases for V and 3 bases for J; bases not matched to a gene: 6. The CDR3 DNA reads as TGCGCCAGCAGCCGCGGACTAGTGGAAGAGACCCAGTACTTC. Protein: CASSRGLVEETQYF. Drawing the rest from reference TRBV5-1 and TRBJ2-5, the complete variable domain is KAGVTQTPRYLIKTRGQQVTLSCSPISGHRSVSWYQQTPGQGLQFLFEYFSETQRNKGNFPGRFSGRQFSNSRSEMNVSTLELGDSALYLCASSRGLVEETQYFGPGTRLLVL.

The chain couples TRBV7-8 to TRBJ2-2; D may be TRBD2 (5 bases). V lost 5 bases and J 6 bases, leaving 16 bases between the germline ends. Germline V gene sequence: CDR1 SGHVS, CDR2 FQNEAQ. The CDR3 sequence is 15 residues long. The CDR3 spells CASSARVGFPGELFF. The CDR3 nucleotides are TGTGCCAGCAGCGCGAGGGTGGGGTTTCCCGGGGAGCTGTTTTTT. The variable domain in full, completed from reference TRBV7-8 and TRBJ2-2, reads GAGVSQSPRYKVAKRGQDVALRCDPISGHVSLFWYQQALGQGPEFLTYFQNEAQLDKSGLPSDRFFAERPEGSVSTLKIQRTQQEDSAVYLCASSARVGFPGELFFGEGSRLTVL.

V gene TRBV2 combines with J gene TRBJ1-4; the match to TRBD1 covers 7 bases. In germline, CDR1 is SNHLY, CDR2 FYNNEI. The CDR3 loop spans 15 amino acids. The V and J ends lost 0 bases and 10 bases, in that order; junction bases with no gene match: 8. The CDR3 DNA reads as TGTGCCAGCAGTGAAGCGCAAGGGGGCGGTGGAAAACTGTTTTTT. This encodes CASSEAQGGGGKLFF.